Sequencing of this TCR beta chain was carried out in a study of OX40 agonist ivuxolimab in advanced cancers. Study as a whole: At 82.7% male, the cohort had a mean age of approximately 60 years, ranging from about 23 to 80. Partial responses occurred in three patients (one hepatocellular carcinoma, two cutaneous melanoma).

Excluded were patients having autoimmune disease history or systemic immunosuppression. This clone was seen more than once but under ten times. As yet, its antigen is unknown. CDR1 is SGHRS and CDR2 is YFSETQ in the germline V gene. CDR3 length equals 14 residues. V lost 2 bases, J lost 3 bases, and 1 base stayed unmatched. Study-level results: Averaging showed that CD8+ T cells had more expanded clones than CD4+ did.

Sequencing used immunoSEQ multiplex PCR; TCRdb keeps in-frame clones, though not all of them. Here the sample spans fewer than 55,000 clones, 87% being singletons. The material sequenced was CD4+ or CD8+ T cells sorted from blood, taken in a trial of the OX40 agonist ivuxolimab. The sequence came from an adult with an advanced solid tumor such as melanoma, head and neck, liver or kidney cancer. This rearrangement joins TRBV5-1 to TRBJ2-3, with TRBD1 identical over 9 bases. This CDR3 reads CASSFGQGTDTQYF. Here the CDR3 DNA reads TGCGCCAGCAGCTTCGGACAGGGGACAGATACGCAGTATTTT.